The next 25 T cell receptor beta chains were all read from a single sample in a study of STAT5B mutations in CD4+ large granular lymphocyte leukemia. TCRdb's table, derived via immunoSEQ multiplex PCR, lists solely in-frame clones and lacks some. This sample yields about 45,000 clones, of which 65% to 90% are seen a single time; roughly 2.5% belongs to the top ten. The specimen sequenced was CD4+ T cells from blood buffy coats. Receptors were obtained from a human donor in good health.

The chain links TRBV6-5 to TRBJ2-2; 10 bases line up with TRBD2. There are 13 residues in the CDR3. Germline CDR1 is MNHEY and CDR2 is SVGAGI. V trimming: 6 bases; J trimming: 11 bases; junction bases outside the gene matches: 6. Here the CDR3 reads CASSQSGRGELFF. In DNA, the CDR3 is TGTGCCAGCAGCCAAAGCGGGAGGGGTGAGCTGTTTTTT.

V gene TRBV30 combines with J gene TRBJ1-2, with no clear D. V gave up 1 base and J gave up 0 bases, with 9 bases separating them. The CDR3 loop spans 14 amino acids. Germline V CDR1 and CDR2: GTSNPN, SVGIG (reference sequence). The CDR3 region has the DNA TGTGCCTGGAGTGGTCCGGGCTCTAACTATGGCTACACCTTC. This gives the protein CAWSGPGSNYGYTF. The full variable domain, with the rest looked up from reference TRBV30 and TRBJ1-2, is SQTIHQWPATLVQPVGSPLSLECTVEGTSNPNLYWYRQAAGRGLQLLFYSVGIGQISSEVPQNLSASRPQDRQFILSSKKLLLSDSGFYLCAWSGPGSNYGYTFGSGTRLTVV.

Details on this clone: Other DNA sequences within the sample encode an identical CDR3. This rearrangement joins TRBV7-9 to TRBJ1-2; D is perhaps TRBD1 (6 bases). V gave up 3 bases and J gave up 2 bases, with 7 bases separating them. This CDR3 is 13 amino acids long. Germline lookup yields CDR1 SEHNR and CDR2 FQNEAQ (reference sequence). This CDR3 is CASSFQGNYGYTF. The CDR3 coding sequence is TGTGCCAGCAGCTTCCAGGGGAACTATGGCTACACCTTC.

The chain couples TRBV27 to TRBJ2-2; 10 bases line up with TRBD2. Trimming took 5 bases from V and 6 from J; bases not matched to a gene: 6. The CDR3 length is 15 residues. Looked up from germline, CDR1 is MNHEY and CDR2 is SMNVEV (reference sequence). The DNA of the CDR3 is TGTGCCAGCAGTCCCCGTAGCGGGAGGCCCGGGGAGCTGTTTTTT. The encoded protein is CASSPRSGRPGELFF.

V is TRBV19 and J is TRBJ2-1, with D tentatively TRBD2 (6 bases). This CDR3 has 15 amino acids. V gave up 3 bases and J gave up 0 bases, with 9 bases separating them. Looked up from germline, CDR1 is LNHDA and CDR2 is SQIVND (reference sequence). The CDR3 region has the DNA TGTGCCAGTAGTATCGGGGGACGCTCCTACAATGAGCAGTTCTTC. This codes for CASSIGGRSYNEQFF.

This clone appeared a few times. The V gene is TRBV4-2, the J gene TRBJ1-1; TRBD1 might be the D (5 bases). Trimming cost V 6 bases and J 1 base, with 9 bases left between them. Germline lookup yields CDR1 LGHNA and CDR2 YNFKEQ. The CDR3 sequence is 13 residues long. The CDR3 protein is CASSSTGNTEAFF. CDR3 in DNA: TGTGCCAGCAGTTCTACAGGGAACACTGAAGCTTTCTTT.

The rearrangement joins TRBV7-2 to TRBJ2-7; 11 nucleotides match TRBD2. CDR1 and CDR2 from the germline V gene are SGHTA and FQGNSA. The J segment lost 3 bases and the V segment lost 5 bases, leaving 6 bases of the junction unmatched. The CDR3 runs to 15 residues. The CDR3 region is CASSTLAGGLYEQYF. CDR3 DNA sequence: TGTGCCAGCAGCACTCTAGCGGGAGGTCTCTACGAGCAGTACTTC.

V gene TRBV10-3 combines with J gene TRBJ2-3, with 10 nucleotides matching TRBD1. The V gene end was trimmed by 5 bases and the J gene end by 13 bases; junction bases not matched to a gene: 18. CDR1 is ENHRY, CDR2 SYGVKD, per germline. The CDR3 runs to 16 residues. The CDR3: CAISKGDRGTTSAKYF. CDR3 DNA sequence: TGTGCCATCAGTAAAGGGGACAGGGGAACAACTAGTGCAAAGTATTTT.

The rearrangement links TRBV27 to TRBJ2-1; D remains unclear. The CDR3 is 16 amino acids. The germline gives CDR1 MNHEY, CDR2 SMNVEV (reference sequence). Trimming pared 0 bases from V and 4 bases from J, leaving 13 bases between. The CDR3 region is CASSLSSPRVYNEQFF. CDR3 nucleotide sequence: TGTGCCAGCAGTTTATCGAGCCCTAGGGTTTACAATGAGCAGTTCTTC.

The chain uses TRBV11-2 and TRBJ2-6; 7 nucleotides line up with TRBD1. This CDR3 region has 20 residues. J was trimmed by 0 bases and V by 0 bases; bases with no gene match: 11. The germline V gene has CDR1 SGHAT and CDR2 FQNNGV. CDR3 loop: CASSLDLRQGVRSGANVLTF. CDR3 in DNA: TGTGCCAGCAGCTTAGATCTTAGACAGGGAGTACGCTCTGGGGCCAACGTCCTGACTTTC. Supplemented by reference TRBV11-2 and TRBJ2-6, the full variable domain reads EAGVAQSPRYKIIEKRQSVAFWCNPISGHATLYWYQQILGQGPKLLIQFQNNGVVDDSQLPKDRFSAERLKGVDSTLKIQPAKLEDSAVYLCASSLDLRQGVRSGANVLTFGAGSRLTVL.

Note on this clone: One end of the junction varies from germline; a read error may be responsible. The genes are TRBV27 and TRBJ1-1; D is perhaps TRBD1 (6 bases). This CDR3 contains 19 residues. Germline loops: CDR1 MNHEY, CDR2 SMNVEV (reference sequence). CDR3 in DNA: TGTGCCAGCAGTTCACCCTGGATCGGAGGCAGGGGTGCGAGCACTGAGGCTTTCTTT. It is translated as CASSSPWIGGRGASTEAFF.

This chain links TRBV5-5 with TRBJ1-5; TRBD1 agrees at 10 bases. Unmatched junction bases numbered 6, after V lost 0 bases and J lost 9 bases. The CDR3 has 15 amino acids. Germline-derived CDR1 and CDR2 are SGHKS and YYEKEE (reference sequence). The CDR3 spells CASSLGGQGSTPQHF. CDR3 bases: TGTGCCAGCAGCTTGGGGGGACAGGGGAGCACGCCCCAGCATTTT.

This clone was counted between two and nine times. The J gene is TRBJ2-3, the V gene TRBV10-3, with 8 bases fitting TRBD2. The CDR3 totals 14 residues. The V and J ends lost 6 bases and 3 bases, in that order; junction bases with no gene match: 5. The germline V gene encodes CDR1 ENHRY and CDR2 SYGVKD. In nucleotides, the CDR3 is TGTGCCATCAGGCCGGGAGGGGGAACAGATACGCAGTATTTT. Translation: CAIRPGGGTDTQYF.

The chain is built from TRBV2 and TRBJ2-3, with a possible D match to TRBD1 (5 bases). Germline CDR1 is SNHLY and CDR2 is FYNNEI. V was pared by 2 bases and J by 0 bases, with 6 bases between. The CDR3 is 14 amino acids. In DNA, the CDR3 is TGTGCCAGCAGTGAACAGGGAAGCACAGATACGCAGTATTTT. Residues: CASSEQGSTDTQYF.

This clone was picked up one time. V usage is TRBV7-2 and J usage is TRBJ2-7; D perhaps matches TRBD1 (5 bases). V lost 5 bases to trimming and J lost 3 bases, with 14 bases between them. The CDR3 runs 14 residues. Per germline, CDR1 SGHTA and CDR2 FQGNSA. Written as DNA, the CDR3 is TGTGCCAGCAGCCTTCAGGGCAGTAGCTACGAGCAGTACTTC. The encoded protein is CASSLQGSSYEQYF. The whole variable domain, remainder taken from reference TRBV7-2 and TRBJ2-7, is GAGVSQSPSNKVTEKGKDVELRCDPISGHTALYWYRQSLGQGLEFLIYFQGNSAPDKSGLPSDRFSAERTGGSVSTLTIQRTQQEDSAVYLCASSLQGSSYEQYFGPGTRLTVT.

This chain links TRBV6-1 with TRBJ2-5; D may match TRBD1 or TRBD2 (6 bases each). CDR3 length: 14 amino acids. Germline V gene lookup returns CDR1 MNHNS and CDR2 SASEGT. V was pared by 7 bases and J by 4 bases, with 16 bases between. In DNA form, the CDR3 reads TGTGCCAGCAAGATCAAGGGGGGCCTAGAGACCCAGTACTTC. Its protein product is CASKIKGGLETQYF.

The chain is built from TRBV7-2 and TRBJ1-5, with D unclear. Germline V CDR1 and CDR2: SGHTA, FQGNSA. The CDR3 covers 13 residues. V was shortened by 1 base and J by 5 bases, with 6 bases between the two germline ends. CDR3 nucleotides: TGTGCCAGCAGCTTAGAGAGGGATCAGCCCCAGCATTTT. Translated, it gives CASSLERDQPQHF. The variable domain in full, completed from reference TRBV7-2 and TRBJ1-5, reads GAGVSQSPSNKVTEKGKDVELRCDPISGHTALYWYRQSLGQGLEFLIYFQGNSAPDKSGLPSDRFSAERTGGSVSTLTIQRTQQEDSAVYLCASSLERDQPQHFGDGTRLSIL.

This CDR3 is CAISGGGDTGELFF. In DNA, the CDR3 is TGTGCCATCAGTGGCGGCGGTGACACCGGGGAGCTGTTTTTT. This chain uses TRBV10-3 with TRBJ2-2, with unresolved D. Germline CDR1 reads ENHRY; CDR2 reads SYGVKD. V shed 4 bases and J shed 3 bases, with 9 bases lying between them. This CDR3 region has 14 residues.

The CDR3 region is CSVEAWGTDSYNEQFF. CDR3 nucleotides: TGCAGCGTTGAAGCCTGGGGGACGGACAGCTACAATGAGCAGTTCTTC. V and J are TRBV29-1 and TRBJ2-1, with TRBD1 as a possible D gene (6 bases). CDR1 and CDR2 (germline): SQVTM, ANQGSEA. V lost 1 base, J lost 3 bases, and 16 bases lay in between. This CDR3 is 16 amino acids long.

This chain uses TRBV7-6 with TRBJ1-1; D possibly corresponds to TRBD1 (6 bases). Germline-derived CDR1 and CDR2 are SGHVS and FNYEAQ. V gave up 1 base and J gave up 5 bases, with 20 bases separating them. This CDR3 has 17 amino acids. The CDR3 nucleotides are TGTGCCAGCAGCTTAGGCCCCGGGCAGGGGATGGGTACTGAAGCTTTCTTT. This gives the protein CASSLGPGQGMGTEAFF. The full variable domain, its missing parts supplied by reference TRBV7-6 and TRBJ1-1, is GAGVSQSPRYKVTKRGQDVALRCDPISGHVSLYWYRQALGQGPEFLTYFNYEAQQDKSGLPNDRFSAERPEGSISTLTIQRTEQRDSAMYRCASSLGPGQGMGTEAFFGQGTRLTVV.

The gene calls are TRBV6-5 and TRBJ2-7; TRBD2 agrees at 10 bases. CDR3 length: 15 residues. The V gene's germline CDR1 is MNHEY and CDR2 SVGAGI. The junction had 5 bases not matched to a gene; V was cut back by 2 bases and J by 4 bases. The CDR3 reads CASSYGLAGEYEQYF. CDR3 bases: TGTGCCAGCAGTTACGGGCTAGCGGGAGAGTACGAGCAGTACTTC.

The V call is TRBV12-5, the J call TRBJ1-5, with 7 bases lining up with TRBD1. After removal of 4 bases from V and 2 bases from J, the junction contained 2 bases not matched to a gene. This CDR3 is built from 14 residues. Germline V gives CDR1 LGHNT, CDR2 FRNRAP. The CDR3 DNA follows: TGTGCTAGTGGTTCCCAGGGGGGCAATCAGCCCCAGCATTTT. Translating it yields CASGSQGGNQPQHF.

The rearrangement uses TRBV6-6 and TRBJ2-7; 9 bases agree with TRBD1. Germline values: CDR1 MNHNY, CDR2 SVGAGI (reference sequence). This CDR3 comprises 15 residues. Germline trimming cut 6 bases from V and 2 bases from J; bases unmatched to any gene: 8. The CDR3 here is CASSPGQGFTYEQYF. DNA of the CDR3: TGTGCCAGCAGCCCGGGACAGGGATTCACCTACGAGCAGTACTTC.

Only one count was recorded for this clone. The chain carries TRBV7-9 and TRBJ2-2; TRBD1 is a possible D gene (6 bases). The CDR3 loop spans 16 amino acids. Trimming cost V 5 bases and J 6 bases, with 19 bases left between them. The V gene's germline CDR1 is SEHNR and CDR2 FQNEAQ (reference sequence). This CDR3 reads CASSPSRGGYSGELFF. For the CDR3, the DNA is TGTGCCAGCAGCCCCTCCAGGGGCGGTTATTCCGGGGAGCTGTTTTTT.

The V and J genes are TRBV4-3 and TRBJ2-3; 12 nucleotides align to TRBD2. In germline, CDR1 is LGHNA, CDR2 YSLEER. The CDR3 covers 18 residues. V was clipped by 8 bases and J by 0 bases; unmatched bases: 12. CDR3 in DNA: TGCGCCAGCGCCCCCGGGGCTAGCGGGAGGGCTAGCACAGATACGCAGTATTTT. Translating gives CASAPGASGRASTDTQYF.